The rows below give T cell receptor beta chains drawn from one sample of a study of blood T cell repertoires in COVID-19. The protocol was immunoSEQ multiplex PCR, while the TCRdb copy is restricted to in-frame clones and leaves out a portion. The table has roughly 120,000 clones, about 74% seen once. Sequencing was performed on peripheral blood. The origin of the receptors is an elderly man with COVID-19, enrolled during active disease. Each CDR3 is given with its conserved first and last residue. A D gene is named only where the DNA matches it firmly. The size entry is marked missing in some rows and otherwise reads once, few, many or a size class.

CDR3aa: CASRTTSGHNEQFF; CDR3nt: TGTGCCAGCAGAACAACTAGCGGCCACAATGAGCAGTTCTTC; v_gene: TRBV7-9; d_gene: TRBD2; abundance: -; j_gene: TRBJ2-1
CDR3aa: CASREQGNQPQHF; CDR3nt: TGCGCCAGCAGAGAACAGGGGAATCAGCCCCAGCATTTT; v_gene: TRBV10-2; d_gene: TRBD1; abundance: -; j_gene: TRBJ1-5
CDR3aa: CSVEGPDRGSYEQYF; CDR3nt: TGCAGCGTTGAGGGGCCGGACAGGGGTTCGTACGAGCAGTACTTC; v_gene: TRBV29-1; d_gene: TRBD1; abundance: -; j_gene: TRBJ2-7
CDR3aa: CASGGGRNSGNEQFF; CDR3nt: TGTGCCAGTGGGGGCGGGAGAAACAGTGGGAATGAGCAGTTCTTC; v_gene: TRBV19; d_gene: -; abundance: -; j_gene: TRBJ2-1
CDR3aa: CASTSGTGGTDTQYF; CDR3nt: TGTGCCAGCACTTCGGGGACAGGGGGCACAGATACGCAGTATTTT; v_gene: TRBV27; d_gene: TRBD1; abundance: -; j_gene: TRBJ2-3
CDR3aa: CATSDPGTGGLDGYTF; CDR3nt: TGTGCCACCAGTGATCCCGGGACAGGGGGTCTAGACGGCTACACCTTC; v_gene: TRBV24-1; d_gene: TRBD1; abundance: -; j_gene: TRBJ1-2
CDR3aa: CASRGLAGGYEQYF; CDR3nt: TGTGCCAGCAGGGGACTAGCGGGAGGCTACGAGCAGTACTTC; v_gene: TRBV2; d_gene: TRBD2; abundance: -; j_gene: TRBJ2-7
CDR3aa: CASTIYEGNTIYF; CDR3nt: TGTGCCAGCACCATATACGAGGGAAACACCATATATTTT; v_gene: TRBV7-2; d_gene: -; abundance: -; j_gene: TRBJ1-3
CDR3aa: CASSFGQTYSYEQYF; CDR3nt: TGTGCCAGCAGCTTCGGACAGACTTACTCCTACGAGCAGTACTTC; v_gene: TRBV5-6; d_gene: -; abundance: once; j_gene: TRBJ2-7
CDR3aa: CASSPEGSTDTQYF; CDR3nt: TGTGCCAGCAGCCCGGAGGGGAGCACAGATACGCAGTATTTT; v_gene: TRBV4-2; d_gene: -; abundance: few; j_gene: TRBJ2-3
CDR3aa: CASGLRRMNTGELFF; CDR3nt: TGTGCTAGTGGTTTGAGGCGGATGAACACCGGGGAGCTGTTTTTT; v_gene: TRBV12-5; d_gene: -; abundance: once; j_gene: TRBJ2-2
CDR3aa: CAISESIGLPEKLFF; CDR3nt: TGTGCCATCAGTGAGTCGATTGGACTCCCTGAAAAACTGTTTTTT; v_gene: TRBV10-3; d_gene: -; abundance: once; j_gene: TRBJ1-4
CDR3aa: CASSEGTGGDQPQHF; CDR3nt: TGTGCCAGCAGCGAAGGGACAGGGGGCGATCAGCCCCAGCATTTT; v_gene: TRBV5-8; d_gene: TRBD1; abundance: -; j_gene: TRBJ1-5
CDR3aa: CASSLTSGRVDTQYF; CDR3nt: TGTGCCAGCAGCCTGACTAGCGGGAGAGTCGATACGCAGTATTTT; v_gene: TRBV6-6; d_gene: TRBD2; abundance: -; j_gene: TRBJ2-3
CDR3aa: CAWAGLATRTDTQYF; CDR3nt: TGTGCCTGGGCGGGACTAGCGACCCGCACAGATACGCAGTATTTT; v_gene: TRBV30; d_gene: TRBD2; abundance: -; j_gene: TRBJ2-3
CDR3aa: CASSLGDSLYEQYF; CDR3nt: TGTGCCAGCAGTTTAGGGGACAGTTTATACGAGCAGTACTTC; v_gene: TRBV27; d_gene: TRBD1; abundance: -; j_gene: TRBJ2-7
CDR3aa: CASSYSREQFF; CDR3nt: TGTGCCAGCAGTTACTCGAGAGAGCAGTTCTTC; v_gene: TRBV6-5; d_gene: -; abundance: -; j_gene: TRBJ2-1
CDR3aa: CASSPGTGKTYEQYF; CDR3nt: TGTGCCAGCAGCCCTGGGACAGGGAAAACGTACGAGCAGTACTTC; v_gene: TRBV7-9; d_gene: TRBD1; abundance: -; j_gene: TRBJ2-7
CDR3aa: CASRAGLAGAEQYF; CDR3nt: TGTGCCAGCAGAGCAGGACTAGCGGGAGCCGAGCAGTACTTC; v_gene: TRBV25-1; d_gene: TRBD2; abundance: -; j_gene: TRBJ2-7
CDR3aa: CASSKALGDGYTF; CDR3nt: TGTGCCAGCAGCAAAGCCCTCGGGGATGGCTACACCTTC; v_gene: TRBV11-2; d_gene: -; abundance: few; j_gene: TRBJ1-2
CDR3aa: CASSQDGGQDQRGYTF; CDR3nt: TGTGCCAGCAGCCAAGATGGAGGACAGGACCAGCGGGGCTACACCTTC; v_gene: TRBV4-2; d_gene: TRBD1; abundance: -; j_gene: TRBJ1-2
CDR3aa: CARSGLAEPQETQYF; CDR3nt: TGTGCCAGAAGCGGGCTAGCGGAGCCCCAAGAGACCCAGTACTTC; v_gene: TRBV28; d_gene: TRBD2; abundance: -; j_gene: TRBJ2-5
CDR3aa: CASRGTGAANEKLFF; CDR3nt: TGTGCCAGCAGGGGAACAGGAGCCGCTAATGAAAAACTGTTTTTT; v_gene: TRBV6-6; d_gene: -; abundance: -; j_gene: TRBJ1-4
CDR3aa: CASSPGSGNTEAFF; CDR3nt: TGTGCCAGCTCACCAGGTTCAGGGAACACTGAAGCTTTCTTT; v_gene: TRBV18; d_gene: -; abundance: -; j_gene: TRBJ1-1
CDR3aa: CASSSDGGSYEQYF; CDR3nt: TGTGCCAGCAGTTCGGACGGGGGCTCCTACGAGCAGTACTTC; v_gene: TRBV28; d_gene: -; abundance: once; j_gene: TRBJ2-7
CDR3aa: CASSRQVNTEAFF; CDR3nt: TGTGCCAGCAGTCGACAGGTGAACACTGAAGCTTTCTTT; v_gene: TRBV6-5; d_gene: -; abundance: once; j_gene: TRBJ1-1
CDR3aa: CASSHRDREWETQYF; CDR3nt: TGTGCCAGCTCCCACCGGGACAGGGAGTGGGAGACCCAGTACTTC; v_gene: TRBV28; d_gene: TRBD1; abundance: few; j_gene: TRBJ2-5
CDR3aa: CASSLDFGAQYF; CDR3nt: TGTGCCAGCTCACTGGACTTTGGGGCCCAGTACTTC; v_gene: TRBV18; d_gene: -; abundance: once; j_gene: TRBJ2-5
CDR3aa: CASRRTSAGADTQYF; CDR3nt: TGTGCCAGCAGACGGACTAGCGCGGGGGCAGATACGCAGTATTTT; v_gene: TRBV28; d_gene: TRBD2; abundance: -; j_gene: TRBJ2-3
CDR3aa: CASTSSGTGELFF; CDR3nt: TGTGCCAGCACCTCTAGCGGCACCGGGGAGCTGTTTTTT; v_gene: TRBV28; d_gene: TRBD2; abundance: -; j_gene: TRBJ2-2
CDR3aa: CASSQRTSDGQYF; CDR3nt: TGTGCCAGCAGCCAACGTACTAGCGACGGGCAGTACTTC; v_gene: TRBV11-1; d_gene: TRBD2; abundance: -; j_gene: TRBJ2-7
CDR3aa: CASSLTASRNEQFF; CDR3nt: TGCGCCAGCAGCTTGACTGCCAGCAGGAATGAGCAGTTCTTC; v_gene: TRBV5-1; d_gene: -; abundance: -; j_gene: TRBJ2-1
CDR3aa: CASSLPGQGPTGELFF; CDR3nt: TGTGCCAGCAGCTTACCGGGACAGGGACCCACCGGGGAGCTGTTTTTT; v_gene: TRBV7-9; d_gene: TRBD1; abundance: -; j_gene: TRBJ2-2
CDR3aa: CASAPPGMNDGYTF; CDR3nt: TGCGCCAGCGCGCCCCCGGGGATGAACGATGGCTACACCTTC; v_gene: TRBV23-1; d_gene: -; abundance: once; j_gene: TRBJ1-2
CDR3aa: CASREGTGRYEQYF; CDR3nt: TGTGCCAGCAGGGAGGGGACTGGAAGGTACGAGCAGTACTTC; v_gene: TRBV2; d_gene: -; abundance: -; j_gene: TRBJ2-7
CDR3aa: CASSIGGNTGELFF; CDR3nt: TGTGCCAGTAGTATTGGAGGGAACACCGGGGAGCTGTTTTTT; v_gene: TRBV19; d_gene: -; abundance: few; j_gene: TRBJ2-2
CDR3aa: CASSYDTGYGYTF; CDR3nt: TGTGCCAGCAGTTACGACACTGGCTATGGCTACACCTTC; v_gene: TRBV6-5; d_gene: -; abundance: -; j_gene: TRBJ1-2
CDR3aa: CASSQRRLAKASYNEQFF; CDR3nt: TGTGCCAGCAGCCAGCGGCGTCTAGCGAAAGCCTCCTACAATGAGCAGTTCTTC; v_gene: TRBV14; d_gene: -; abundance: few; j_gene: TRBJ2-1
CDR3aa: CASGSQGRSGANVLTF; CDR3nt: TGTGCCAGCGGCTCACAGGGGCGCTCTGGGGCCAACGTCCTGACTTTC; v_gene: TRBV2; d_gene: TRBD1; abundance: -; j_gene: TRBJ2-6
CDR3aa: CASSQGRGKDEKLFF; CDR3nt: TGCGCCAGCAGCCAGGGCAGGGGGAAGGATGAAAAACTGTTTTTT; v_gene: TRBV5-1; d_gene: TRBD1; abundance: few; j_gene: TRBJ1-4